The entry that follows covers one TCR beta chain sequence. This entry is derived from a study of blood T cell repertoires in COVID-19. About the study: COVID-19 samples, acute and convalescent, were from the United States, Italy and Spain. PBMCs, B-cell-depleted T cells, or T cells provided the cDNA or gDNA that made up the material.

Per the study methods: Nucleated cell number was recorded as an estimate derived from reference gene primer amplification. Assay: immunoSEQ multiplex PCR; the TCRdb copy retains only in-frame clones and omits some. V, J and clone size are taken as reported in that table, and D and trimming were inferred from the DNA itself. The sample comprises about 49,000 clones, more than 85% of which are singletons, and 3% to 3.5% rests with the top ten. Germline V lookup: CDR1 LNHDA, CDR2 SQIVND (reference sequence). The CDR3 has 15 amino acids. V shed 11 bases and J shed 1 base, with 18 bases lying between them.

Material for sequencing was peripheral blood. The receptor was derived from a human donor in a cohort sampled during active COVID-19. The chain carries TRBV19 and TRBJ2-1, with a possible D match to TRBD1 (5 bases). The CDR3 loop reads CACKESRTSYNEQFF. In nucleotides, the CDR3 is TGTGCCTGTAAGGAATCCCGGACATCCTACAATGAGCAGTTCTTC.